One and the same sample provided the 22 T cell receptor beta chains below, sequenced in a study of blood T cell repertoires in COVID-19. Some clones are missing from TCRdb's copy, which holds only in-frame ones; the method was immunoSEQ multiplex PCR. The sample yields about 250,000 clones, 88% seen once. Sequencing was carried out using peripheral blood. The receptors come from a man aged 80 or over with acute or convalescent COVID-19.

This sequence joins TRBV11-1 and TRBJ1-6; the D is unclear. V shed 5 bases and J shed 8 bases, with 13 bases lying between them. The CDR3 has 14 residues. Germline CDR1 and CDR2: SGHAT and FQDESV (reference sequence). The CDR3 region has the DNA TGTGCCAGCAGCCCTGCGGGCCGACATTCACCCCTCCACTTT. It specifies CASSPAGRHSPLHF.

The V call is TRBV28, the J call TRBJ2-1; 9 bases line up with TRBD2. This CDR3 region has 16 residues. Germline lookup yields CDR1 MDHEN and CDR2 SYDVKM. After removal of 1 base from V and 8 bases from J, the junction contained 9 bases not matched to a gene. This CDR3 reads CASSLLGTSSKDEQFF. The CDR3 DNA is TGTGCCAGCAGTTTATTGGGGACTAGCTCTAAAGATGAGCAGTTCTTC.

This sequence joins TRBV7-7 and TRBJ1-1; no reliable D call. The germline CDR1 and CDR2 sequences are SSHAT and FNYEAQ (reference sequence). The CDR3 contains 12 residues. Written as DNA, the CDR3 is TGTGCTACCAACTTAACTAACACTGAAGCTTTCTTT. This translates into CATNLTNTEAFF.

The CDR3 sequence is CSVALGQGASRSYNEQFF. CDR3 coding DNA: TGCAGCGTTGCGCTCGGACAGGGGGCTAGCCGCTCCTACAATGAGCAGTTCTTC. This chain uses TRBV29-1 with TRBJ2-1; 11 bases line up with TRBD1. Germline CDR1 SQVTM, CDR2 ANQGSEA. The CDR3 has 18 residues. V was clipped by 4 bases and J by 0 bases; unmatched bases: 11.

The chain uses TRBV6-2 or TRBV6-3 and TRBJ2-5, with D uncertain. Trimming pared 0 bases from V and 5 bases from J, leaving 7 bases between. CDR1 MNHEY and CDR2 SVGEGT come from the germline V gene. The CDR3 length is 13 residues. CDR3 sequence: CASSYSIGETQYF. The CDR3 DNA reads TGTGCCAGCAGTTACTCGATCGGGGAGACCCAGTACTTC.

The V call is TRBV16, the J call TRBJ2-4; maybe TRBD1 (5 bases). Trimming removed 2 bases from V and 0 bases from J, with 11 bases in between. CDR1 is KGHSY, CDR2 FQNENV, per germline. The CDR3 totals 16 residues. CDR3 nucleotide sequence: TGTGCCAGCAGCCAAGAACAGGTCCTAGCCAAAAACATTCAGTACTTC. It encodes CASSQEQVLAKNIQYF.

Notes on this clone: Other DNA sequences in this specimen translate into the identical CDR3. The chain uses TRBV6-2 or TRBV6-3 and TRBJ2-7; TRBD1 matches at 8 bases. The CDR3 extends over 15 amino acids. CDR1 and CDR2 (germline): MNHEY, SVGEGT. Trimming cost V 2 bases and J 3 bases; bases outside gene matches: 6. CDR3 in amino acids: CASSYGGTGNYEQYF. In DNA, the CDR3 is TGTGCCAGCAGTTACGGGGGGACAGGCAACTACGAGCAGTACTTC.

The chain links TRBV19 to TRBJ1-6; possibly TRBD1 for D (5 bases). The CDR3 sequence is 16 residues long. Germline-derived CDR1 and CDR2 are LNHDA and SQIVND (reference sequence). The V end was cut by 6 bases, the J end by 5 bases, with 17 bases between. The CDR3 DNA sequence: TGTGCCAGTAGGGGTGGCGCGGGGACCCATAATTCACCCCTCCACTTT. Protein sequence: CASRGGAGTHNSPLHF.

This clone was counted a few times. The chain is built from TRBV7-9 and TRBJ1-6; D is perhaps TRBD1 (5 bases). This CDR3 spans 15 amino acids. V gave up 5 bases and J gave up 3 bases, with 11 bases separating them. Per the germline V gene, CDR1 is SEHNR and CDR2 is FQNEAQ (reference sequence). In DNA, the CDR3 is TGTGCCAGCAGCCCCGGCGGGGGCTATAATTCACCCCTCCACTTT. This gives the protein CASSPGGGYNSPLHF.

The chain employs TRBV5-1 and TRBJ1-2; 7 bases agree with TRBD1. CDR1 is SGHRS and CDR2 is YFSETQ in the germline V gene. Trimming took 3 bases from V and 0 from J; bases not matched to a gene: 2. This CDR3 spans 14 amino acids. The CDR3 here is CASSWDRSNYGYTF. CDR3 DNA: TGCGCCAGCAGCTGGGACAGATCTAACTATGGCTACACCTTC.

J is TRBJ2-7 and V is TRBV29-1; weak D call: TRBD2 (7 bases). Trimming left V 4 bases short and J 13 bases short, with 23 bases between. CDR3 length: 13 amino acids. The germline V gene has CDR1 SQVTM and CDR2 ANQGSEA. CDR3 region: CSVAGGQFLGEYF. The DNA of the CDR3 is TGCAGCGTTGCGGGAGGACAGTTCCTGGGGGAATACTTC.

The CDR3 DNA is TGTGCCAGCAGGCCGTTGGCGGGAGTACCCAATGAGCAGTTCTTC. The encoded protein is CASRPLAGVPNEQFF. The chain uses TRBV28 and TRBJ2-1; 7 nucleotides match TRBD2. The junction had 11 bases not matched to a gene; V was cut back by 6 bases and J by 6 bases. The CDR3 runs to 15 residues. From germline, CDR1 is MDHEN and CDR2 SYDVKM. Full variable domain (remainder filled in from reference TRBV28 and TRBJ2-1): DVKVTQSSRYLVKRTGEKVFLECVQDMDHENMFWYRQDPGLGLRLIYFSYDVKMKEKGDIPEGYSVSREKKERFSLILESASTNQTSMYLCASRPLAGVPNEQFFGPGTRLTVL.

The rearrangement joins TRBV3-1 (or the pseudogene TRBV3-2) to TRBJ1-2, with a possible D match to TRBD1 (5 bases). This CDR3 is built from 14 residues. Germline loops: CDR1 LGHDT, CDR2 YNNKEL (reference sequence). V gave up 3 bases and J gave up 0 bases, with 8 bases separating them. This CDR3 is CASSHPRANYGYTF. Here the CDR3 DNA reads TGTGCCAGCAGCCACCCCAGGGCTAACTATGGCTACACCTTC.

This clone appeared once. This chain links TRBV6-6 with TRBJ1-2, with 7 bases fitting TRBD1. This CDR3 is built from 14 residues. Trimming cost V 2 bases and J 7 bases; bases outside gene matches: 7. Germline CDR1 MNHNY, CDR2 SVGAGI (reference sequence). In nucleotides, the CDR3 is TGTGCCAGCAGTTACGAAGGGGGCGGACCTGGCTACACCTTC. This codes for CASSYEGGGPGYTF.

This clone was observed once. The chain recombines TRBV21-1 with TRBJ2-7; TRBD1, as called in the table, went unchecked against the DNA. TRBV21-1 is a listed pseudogene. The CDR3 is 17 amino acids. The DNA of the CDR3 is TGTGCCAGCAGCATCAACTCCAAACAGGGGATGCGATACGAGCAGTACTTC. This sequence encodes CASSINSKQGMRYEQYF.

A single count supports this clone. This rearrangement joins TRBV7-8 to TRBJ1-3, with 8 bases identical to TRBD1. Germline CDR1 and CDR2: SGHVS and FQNEAQ. V shed 5 bases, J shed 2 bases, and the junction held 5 bases outside the gene matches. This CDR3 has 15 amino acids. CDR3 amino acids: CASSLADRAGNTIYF. Here the CDR3 DNA reads TGTGCCAGCAGCCTCGCGGACAGGGCTGGAAACACCATATATTTT.

The chain recombines TRBV5-1 with TRBJ2-3, with 8 bases that match TRBD2. V trimming: 1 base; J trimming: 4 bases; junction bases outside the gene matches: 5. Germline lookup yields CDR1 SGHRS and CDR2 YFSETQ. The CDR3 is made up of 15 amino acids. This CDR3 is CASSLLAGGADTQYF. The DNA of the CDR3 is TGCGCCAGCAGCTTGCTAGCGGGTGGAGCAGATACGCAGTATTTT.

The gene calls are TRBV28 and TRBJ2-7; 10 bases agree with TRBD2. CDR1 and CDR2 from the germline V gene are MDHEN and SYDVKM. The CDR3 sequence is 16 residues long. V gave up 5 bases and J gave up 3 bases; unmatched junction bases: 10. DNA for the CDR3: TGTGCCAGCAGTCTACCCGGACTAGCGGAGAACTACGAGCAGTACTTC. Its protein is CASSLPGLAENYEQYF.

The chain links TRBV7-2 to TRBJ2-4, with 7 nucleotides matching TRBD2. V shed 5 bases, J shed 8 bases, and the junction held 12 bases outside the gene matches. The length of the CDR3 is 15 residues. Germline V gene lookup returns CDR1 SGHTA and CDR2 FQGNSA. CDR3 nucleotide sequence: TGTGCCAGCAGCCCGACGGGGGGATGGTCGGACATTCAGTACTTC. Its protein product is CASSPTGGWSDIQYF.

The chain combines TRBV9 with TRBJ1-2; TRBD1 agrees at 8 bases. V gave up 0 bases and J gave up 3 bases; unmatched junction bases: 4. The length of the CDR3 is 15 residues. CDR1 is SGDLS and CDR2 is YYNGEE in the germline V gene. In nucleotides, the CDR3 is TGTGCCAGCAGCGTAGGGACAGGGCCTGACTATGGCTACACCTTC. The encoded protein is CASSVGTGPDYGYTF.

This rearrangement joins TRBV7-3 to TRBJ2-2, with D maybe TRBD2 (6 bases). Germline CDR1 reads SGHTA; CDR2 reads FQGTGA. Trimming removed 5 bases at V and 1 base at J, with 11 bases between. There are 15 residues in the CDR3. CDR3 sequence (DNA): TGTGCCAGCAGCCCGCTAGCGAGGAACACCGGGGAGCTGTTTTTT. It translates to CASSPLARNTGELFF.

The chain joins TRBV24-1 to TRBJ2-3; 7 positions agree with TRBD2. This CDR3 is 16 amino acids long. Per germline, CDR1 KGHDR and CDR2 SFDVKD. Trimming at V came to 1 base and at J to 1 base, leaving 4 bases not matched to a gene. CDR3 nucleotides: TGTGCCACCAGTGATTTAGGCGGGAGCGGCACAGATACGCAGTATTTT. Its translation is CATSDLGGSGTDTQYF.